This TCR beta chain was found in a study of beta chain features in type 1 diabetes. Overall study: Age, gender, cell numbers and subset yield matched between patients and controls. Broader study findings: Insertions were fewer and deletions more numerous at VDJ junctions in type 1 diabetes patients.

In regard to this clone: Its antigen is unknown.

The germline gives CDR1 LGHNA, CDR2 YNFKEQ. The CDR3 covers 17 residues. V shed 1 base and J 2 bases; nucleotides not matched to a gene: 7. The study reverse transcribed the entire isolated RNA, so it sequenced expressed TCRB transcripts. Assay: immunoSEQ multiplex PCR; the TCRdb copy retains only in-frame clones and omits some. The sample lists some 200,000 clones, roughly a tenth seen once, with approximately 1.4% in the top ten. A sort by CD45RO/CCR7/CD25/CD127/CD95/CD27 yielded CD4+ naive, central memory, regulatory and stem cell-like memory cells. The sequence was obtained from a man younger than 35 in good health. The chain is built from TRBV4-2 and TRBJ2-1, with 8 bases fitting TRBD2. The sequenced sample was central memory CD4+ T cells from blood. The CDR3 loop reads CASSQGRTSGTYNEQFF. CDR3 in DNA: TGTGCCAGCAGCCAAGGGCGCACTAGCGGAACCTACAATGAGCAGTTCTTC.